This T cell receptor beta chain appears in the sequencing data of a study of T cells in Graves' hyperthyroidism and ophthalmopathy. Background on the study: The initial diagnosis was the point when peripheral blood was collected, ahead of any treatment. General study findings and limits: Most clonotypes that expanded in the thyroid above 0.001 also showed up in blood.

From RNA transcripts, TCR beta CDR3 regions were amplified. The TCR CDR3 was amplified in a first-round RT-PCR using the HTBI primer set. TCRdb processed the multiplex PCR reads anew with MiXCR; each CDR3 protein has one entry. The data hold about half a million distinct CDR3 sequences, with around a fifth observed a single time. In its sample, this clonotype was seen a few times. Its antigen is unknown. V dropped 1 base and J dropped 1; count of bases not matched to a gene: 0. Germline CDR1 reads SGHAT; CDR2 reads FQNNGV. The CDR3 loop spans 15 amino acids. Disease lasting under 3 months, a NOSPECS grade of at least 4, and a Clinical Activity Score of at least 3 were features of the ophthalmopathy patients. Each 10 ml fresh peripheral blood draw supplied the PBMCs.

V and J are TRBV11-2 and TRBJ2-3; TRBD1 matches at 9 bases. The TCR was taken from a woman in her 70s with Graves' ophthalmopathy. Sequences were obtained from blood. CDR3 protein: CASSLGTGGTDTQYF. The CDR3 DNA sequence: TGTGCCAGCAGCTTAGGGACAGGGGGCACAGATACGCAGTATTTT.